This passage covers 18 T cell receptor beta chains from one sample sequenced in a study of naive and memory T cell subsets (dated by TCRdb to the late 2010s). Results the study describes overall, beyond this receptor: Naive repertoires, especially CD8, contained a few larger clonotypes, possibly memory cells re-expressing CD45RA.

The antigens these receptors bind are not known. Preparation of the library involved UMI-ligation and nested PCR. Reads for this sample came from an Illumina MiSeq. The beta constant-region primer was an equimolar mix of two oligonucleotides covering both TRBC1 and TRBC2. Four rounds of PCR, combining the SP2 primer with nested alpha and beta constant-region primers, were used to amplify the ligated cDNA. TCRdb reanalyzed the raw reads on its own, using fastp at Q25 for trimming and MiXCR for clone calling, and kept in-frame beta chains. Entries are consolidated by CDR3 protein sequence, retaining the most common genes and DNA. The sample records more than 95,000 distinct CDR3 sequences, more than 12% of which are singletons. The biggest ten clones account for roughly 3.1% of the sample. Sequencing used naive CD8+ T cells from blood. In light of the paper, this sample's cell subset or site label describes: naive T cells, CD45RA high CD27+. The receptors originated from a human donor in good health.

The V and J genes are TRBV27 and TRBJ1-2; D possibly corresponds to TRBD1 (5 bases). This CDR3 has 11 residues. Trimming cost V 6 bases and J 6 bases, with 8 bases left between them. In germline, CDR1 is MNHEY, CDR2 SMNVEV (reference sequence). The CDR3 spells CASSQGDGYTF. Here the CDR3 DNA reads TGTGCCAGCAGCCAGGGAGATGGCTACACCTTC.

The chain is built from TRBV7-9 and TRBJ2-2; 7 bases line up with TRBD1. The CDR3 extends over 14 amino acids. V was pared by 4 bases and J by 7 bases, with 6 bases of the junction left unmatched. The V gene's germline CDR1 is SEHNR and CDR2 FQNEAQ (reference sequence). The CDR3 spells CASSSGWTGGELFF. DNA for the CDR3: TGTGCCAGCAGCTCCGGATGGACAGGCGGGGAGCTGTTTTTT.

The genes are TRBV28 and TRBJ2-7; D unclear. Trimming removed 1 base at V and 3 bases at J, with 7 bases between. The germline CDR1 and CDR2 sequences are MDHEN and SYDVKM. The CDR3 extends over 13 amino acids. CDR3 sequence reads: CASSLFLSYEQYF. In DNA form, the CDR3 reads TGTGCCAGCAGTTTATTTCTCAGCTACGAGCAGTACTTC.

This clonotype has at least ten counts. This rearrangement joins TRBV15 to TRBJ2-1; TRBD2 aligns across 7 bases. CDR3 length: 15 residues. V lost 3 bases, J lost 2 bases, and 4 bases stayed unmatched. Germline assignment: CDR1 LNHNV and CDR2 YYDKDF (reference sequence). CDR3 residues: CATSSSSGTYNEQFF. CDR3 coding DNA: TGTGCCACCAGCAGTTCTAGCGGCACCTACAATGAGCAGTTCTTC. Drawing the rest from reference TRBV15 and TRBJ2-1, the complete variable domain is DAMVIQNPRYQVTQFGKPVTLSCSQTLNHNVMYWYQQKSSQAPKLLFHYYDKDFNNEADTPDNFQSRRPNTSFCFLDIRSPGLGDTAMYLCATSSSSGTYNEQFFGPGTRLTVL.

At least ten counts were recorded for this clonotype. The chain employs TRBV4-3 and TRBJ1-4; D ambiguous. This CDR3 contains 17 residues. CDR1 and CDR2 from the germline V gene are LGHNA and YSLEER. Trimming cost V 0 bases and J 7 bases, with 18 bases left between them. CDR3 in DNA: TGCGCCAGCAGCCAAGACACCCCAGGAGGGTTTAGTGAAAAACTGTTTTTT. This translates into CASSQDTPGGFSEKLFF.

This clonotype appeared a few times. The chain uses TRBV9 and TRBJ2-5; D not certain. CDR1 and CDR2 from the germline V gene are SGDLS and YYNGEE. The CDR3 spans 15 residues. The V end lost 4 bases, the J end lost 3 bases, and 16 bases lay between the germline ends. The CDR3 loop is CASSYPRSGKETQYF. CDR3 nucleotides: TGTGCCAGCAGCTACCCGAGAAGTGGGAAAGAGACCCAGTACTTC. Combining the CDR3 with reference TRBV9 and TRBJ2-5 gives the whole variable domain DSGVTQTPKHLITATGQRVTLRCSPRSGDLSVYWYQQSLDQGLQFLIQYYNGEERAKGNILERFSAQQFPDLHSELNLSSLELGDSALYFCASSYPRSGKETQYFGPGTRLLVL.

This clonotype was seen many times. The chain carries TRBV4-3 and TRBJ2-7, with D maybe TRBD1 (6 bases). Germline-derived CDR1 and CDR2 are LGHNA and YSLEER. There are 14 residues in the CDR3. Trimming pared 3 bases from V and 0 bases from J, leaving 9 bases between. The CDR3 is CASSHNRASYEQYF. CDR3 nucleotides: TGCGCCAGCAGCCATAACAGGGCCTCCTACGAGCAGTACTTC.

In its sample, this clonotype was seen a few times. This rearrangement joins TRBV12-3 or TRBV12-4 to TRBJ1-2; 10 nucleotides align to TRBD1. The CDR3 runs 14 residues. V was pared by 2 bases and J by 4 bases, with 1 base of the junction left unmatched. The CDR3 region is CASSLRDRGYGYTF. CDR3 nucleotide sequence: TGTGCCAGCAGTTTAAGGGACAGGGGCTATGGCTACACCTTC.

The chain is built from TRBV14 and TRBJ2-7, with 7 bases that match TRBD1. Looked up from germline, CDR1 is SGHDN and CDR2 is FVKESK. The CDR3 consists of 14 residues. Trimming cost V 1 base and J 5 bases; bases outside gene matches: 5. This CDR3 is CASSQGGGRNEQYF. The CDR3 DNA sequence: TGTGCCAGCAGCCAAGGAGGGGGCCGGAACGAGCAGTACTTC.

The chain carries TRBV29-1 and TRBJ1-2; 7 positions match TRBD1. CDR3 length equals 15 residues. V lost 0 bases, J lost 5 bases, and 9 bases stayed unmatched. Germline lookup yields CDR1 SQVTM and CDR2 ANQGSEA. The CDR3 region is CSVEEQTGSPYGYTF. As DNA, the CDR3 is TGCAGCGTTGAAGAACAGACAGGGTCCCCTTATGGCTACACCTTC.

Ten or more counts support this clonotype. For the CDR3, the DNA is TGCAGTGCTGGCCCTCAGGGGAATGAGCAGTTCTTC. It encodes CSAGPQGNEQFF. V and J are TRBV20-1 and TRBJ2-1; perhaps TRBD1 as D (6 bases). The CDR3 sequence is 12 residues long. Looked up from germline, CDR1 is DFQATT and CDR2 is SNEGSKA (reference sequence). V was shortened by 5 bases and J by 7 bases, with 12 bases between the two germline ends.

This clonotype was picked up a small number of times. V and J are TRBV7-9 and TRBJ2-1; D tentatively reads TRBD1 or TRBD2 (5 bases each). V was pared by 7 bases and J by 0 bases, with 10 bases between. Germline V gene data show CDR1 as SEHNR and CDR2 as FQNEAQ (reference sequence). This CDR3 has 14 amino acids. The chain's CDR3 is CASTGTLSYNEQFF. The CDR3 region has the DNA TGTGCCAGCACCGGGACCCTCTCCTACAATGAGCAGTTCTTC.

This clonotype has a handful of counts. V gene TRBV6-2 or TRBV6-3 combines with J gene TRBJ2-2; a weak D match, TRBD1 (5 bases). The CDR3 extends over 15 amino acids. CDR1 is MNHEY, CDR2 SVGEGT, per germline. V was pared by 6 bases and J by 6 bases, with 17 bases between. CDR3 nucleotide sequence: TGTGCCAGCAGCCGGGTGGACATTATCGCCGGGGAGCTGTTTTTT. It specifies CASSRVDIIAGELFF.

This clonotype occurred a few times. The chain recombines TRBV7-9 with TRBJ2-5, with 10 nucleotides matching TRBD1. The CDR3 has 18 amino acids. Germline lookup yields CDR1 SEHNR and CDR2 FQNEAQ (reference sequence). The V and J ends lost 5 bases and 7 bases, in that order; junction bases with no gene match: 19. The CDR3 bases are TGTGCCAGCAGCACAACCGACGGGACAGGGGATACCTCTTGGACCCAGTACTTC. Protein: CASSTTDGTGDTSWTQYF.

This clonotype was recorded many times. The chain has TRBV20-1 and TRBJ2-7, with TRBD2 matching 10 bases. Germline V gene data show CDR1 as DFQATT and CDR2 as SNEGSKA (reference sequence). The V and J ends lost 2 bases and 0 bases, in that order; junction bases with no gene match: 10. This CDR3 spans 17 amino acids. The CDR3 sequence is CSARTPPSGSGSYEQYF. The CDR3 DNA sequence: TGCAGTGCTAGAACGCCTCCTAGCGGGAGTGGCTCCTACGAGCAGTACTTC.

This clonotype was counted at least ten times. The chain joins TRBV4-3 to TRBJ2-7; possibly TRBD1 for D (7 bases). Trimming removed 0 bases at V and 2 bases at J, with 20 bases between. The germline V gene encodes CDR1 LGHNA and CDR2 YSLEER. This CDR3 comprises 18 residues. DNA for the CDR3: TGCGCCAGCAGCCAAGAGGAGGGGGCGAAGGGGGCAGCCTACGAGCAGTACTTC. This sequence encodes CASSQEEGAKGAAYEQYF.

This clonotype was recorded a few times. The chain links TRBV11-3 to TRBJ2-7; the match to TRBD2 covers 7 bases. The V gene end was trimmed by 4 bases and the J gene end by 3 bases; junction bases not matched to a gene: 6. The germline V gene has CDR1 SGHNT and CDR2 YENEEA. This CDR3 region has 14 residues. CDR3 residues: CASSSRDYGYEQYF. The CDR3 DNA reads TGTGCCAGCAGCTCTCGGGACTACGGCTACGAGCAGTACTTC.

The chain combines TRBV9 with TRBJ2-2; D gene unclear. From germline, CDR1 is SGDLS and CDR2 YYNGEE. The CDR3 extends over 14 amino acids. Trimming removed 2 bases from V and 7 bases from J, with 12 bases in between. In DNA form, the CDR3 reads TGTGCCAGCAGCGTGTTAGGGAATGGCGGGGAGCTGTTTTTT. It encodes CASSVLGNGGELFF.